This section outlines one T cell receptor beta chain sequence together with its context. Its cognate antigen has yet to be identified. No much larger clonotype is one base removed from it; base qualities were not supplied. The CDR3 has 14 amino acids, counting the end cysteine and phenylalanine. Only CDR3 DNA is held: 42 bases, read in frame from base 1. As encoded in the germline V gene, CDR1 is SGHRS while CDR2 is YFSETQ. V is clipped by 4 bases and J by 0 bases, and the sequence between their germline boundaries is 10 bases long. TCRdb records Illumina HiSeq 1500 as the sequencer. TCRdb ran its own pipeline on the public reads, namely fastp trimming at Q25 and MiXCR clone calling, and kept in-frame beta chains. Every distinct CDR3 protein forms one entry, paired with its most common genes and DNA. Present in this sample are roughly 180,000 distinct CDR3 sequences, less than 25% of which were seen just once. In total, the top ten clones hold roughly 27% of the sample.

This entry belongs to a study of T cell repertoires in cytomegalovirus infection (dated by TCRdb to about 2019). For the wider study: Recently identified HLA-C-restricted CMV epitopes, whose presentation resists viral immunomodulation, were targeted by peptide stimulations together with well-studied HLA-B-restricted epitopes. The HLA type of each donor mattered for the analysis, because public TCR beta signatures pointed to carriage of CMV infection along with the matching HLA type. The study at large found these results: The ex vivo response was dominated by HLA-C-restricted CMV-specific TCR beta clonotypes, and the single most frequent clonotype in two of eight donors was supplied by these HLA-C-restricted clonotypes. In both this cohort and an independent cohort of more than 350 donors, the cumulative frequency of public TCR beta family members distinguished carriers of CMV infection plus the relevant HLA type.

Taken with the paper, the label for treatment or condition translates to: in vitro stimulation with specific CMV peptide epitopes to enrich CMV-specific T cells. Sequences were derived from CD8+ T cells from cultured PBMCs, sampled from culture after CMV antigen stimulation. This receptor chain uses TRBV5-1 and TRBJ1-1, with an unclear D gene assignment. The receptor comes from a human donor in good health (CMV status not recorded). Some clones in this sample may be carry-over from other donors' samples. The DNA is as follows: TGCGCCAGCAGCCGGGCGGGGATGAACACTGAAGCTTTCTTT. It translates as CASSRAGMNTEAFF.